The clone carrying this T cell receptor beta chain appeared a few times. This entry is derived from a study of blood T cell repertoires in COVID-19. The method was immunoSEQ multiplex PCR; TCRdb's version includes in-frame clones alone and lacks a portion of them. The repertoire holds under 200,000 clones, with less than 90% as singletons. V gave up 1 base and J gave up 4 bases, with 13 bases separating them. There are 15 residues in the CDR3. Germline loops: CDR1 SGHAT, CDR2 FQNNGV. V gene TRBV11-2 combines with J gene TRBJ2-5, with D maybe TRBD2 (5 bases). The TCR comes from a woman in her 30s who had been exposed to COVID-19. Input material: PBMCs or T cells enriched from blood (not recorded which). The CDR3 protein is CASSLVEGFLETQYF. The CDR3 DNA sequence: TGTGCCAGCAGCTTAGTAGAGGGATTCTTAGAGACCCAGTACTTC.